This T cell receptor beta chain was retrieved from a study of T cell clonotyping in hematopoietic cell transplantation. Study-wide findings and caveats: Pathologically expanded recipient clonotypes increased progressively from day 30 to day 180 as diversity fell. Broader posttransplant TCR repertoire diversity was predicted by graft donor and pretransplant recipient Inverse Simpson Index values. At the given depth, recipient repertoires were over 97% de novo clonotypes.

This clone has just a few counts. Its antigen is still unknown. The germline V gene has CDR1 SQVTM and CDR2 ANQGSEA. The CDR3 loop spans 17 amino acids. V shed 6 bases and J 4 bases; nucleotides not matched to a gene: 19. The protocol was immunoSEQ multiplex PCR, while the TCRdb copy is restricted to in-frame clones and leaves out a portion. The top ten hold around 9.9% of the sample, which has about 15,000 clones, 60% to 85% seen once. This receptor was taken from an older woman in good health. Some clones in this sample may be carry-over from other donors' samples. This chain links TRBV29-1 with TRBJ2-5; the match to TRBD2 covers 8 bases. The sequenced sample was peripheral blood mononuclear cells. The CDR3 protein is CSVARVWSGSEGETQYF. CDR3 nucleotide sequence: TGCAGCGTGGCGAGGGTGTGGAGCGGGAGTGAGGGAGAGACCCAGTACTTC.